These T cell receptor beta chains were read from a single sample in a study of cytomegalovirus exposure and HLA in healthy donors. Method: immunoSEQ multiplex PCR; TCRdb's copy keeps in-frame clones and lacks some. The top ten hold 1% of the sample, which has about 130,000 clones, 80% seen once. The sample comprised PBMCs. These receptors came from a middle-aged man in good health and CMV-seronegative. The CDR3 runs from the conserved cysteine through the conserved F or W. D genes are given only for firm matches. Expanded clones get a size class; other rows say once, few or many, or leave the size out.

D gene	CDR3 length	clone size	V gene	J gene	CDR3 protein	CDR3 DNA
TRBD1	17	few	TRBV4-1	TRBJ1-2	CASSQAGPTGHSYGYTF	TGCGCCAGCAGCCAAGCTGGGCCGACAGGGCATAGCTATGGCTACACCTTC
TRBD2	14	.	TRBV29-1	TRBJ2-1	CSAGTSGSGNEQFF	TGCAGCGCCGGGACTAGCGGGAGCGGAAATGAGCAGTTCTTC
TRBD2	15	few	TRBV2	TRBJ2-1	CASSIAGVSYNEQFF	TGTGCCAGCAGCATAGCGGGAGTGTCCTACAATGAGCAGTTCTTC
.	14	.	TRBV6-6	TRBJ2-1	CASSYTGAVNEQFF	TGTGCCAGCAGTTACACGGGAGCGGTGAATGAGCAGTTCTTC
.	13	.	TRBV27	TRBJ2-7	CASSLELGYEQYF	TGTGCCAGCAGTTTGGAACTCGGGTACGAGCAGTACTTC
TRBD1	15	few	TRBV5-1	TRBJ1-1	CASSLGDRVFTEAFF	TGCGCCAGCAGCTTGGGCGACAGGGTATTCACTGAAGCTTTCTTT
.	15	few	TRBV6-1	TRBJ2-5	CASTWGGVVQETQYF	TGTGCCAGCACATGGGGCGGGGTGGTCCAAGAGACCCAGTACTTC
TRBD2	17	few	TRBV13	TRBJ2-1	CASSLGVLAGGRNEQFF	TGTGCCAGCAGCTTAGGCGTACTAGCGGGAGGCCGGAACGAGCAGTTCTTC
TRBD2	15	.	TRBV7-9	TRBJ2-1	CASSLYRGGMDEQFF	TGTGCCAGCAGCTTATACCGGGGGGGTATGGATGAGCAGTTCTTC
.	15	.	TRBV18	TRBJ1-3	CASSPDSNTGNTIYF	TGTGCCAGCTCACCGGACAGCAATACTGGAAACACCATATATTTT
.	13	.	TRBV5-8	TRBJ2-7	CASSRGQFYEQYF	TGTGCCAGCAGCCGTGGACAGTTCTACGAGCAGTACTTC
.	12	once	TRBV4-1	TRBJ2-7	CASSQDLYEQYF	TGCGCCAGCAGCCAAGATCTTTACGAGCAGTACTTC
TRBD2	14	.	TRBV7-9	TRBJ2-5	CASSSAGVSETQYF	TGTGCCAGCAGCTCAGCGGGAGTGTCGGAGACCCAGTACTTC
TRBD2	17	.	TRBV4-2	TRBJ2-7	CASSQDLTGTSGNEQYF	TGTGCCAGCAGCCAAGACTTAACCGGGACTAGCGGGAACGAGCAGTACTTC
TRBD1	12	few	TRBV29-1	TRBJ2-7	CSVTGTGYEQYF	TGCAGCGTTACCGGGACAGGATACGAGCAGTACTTC